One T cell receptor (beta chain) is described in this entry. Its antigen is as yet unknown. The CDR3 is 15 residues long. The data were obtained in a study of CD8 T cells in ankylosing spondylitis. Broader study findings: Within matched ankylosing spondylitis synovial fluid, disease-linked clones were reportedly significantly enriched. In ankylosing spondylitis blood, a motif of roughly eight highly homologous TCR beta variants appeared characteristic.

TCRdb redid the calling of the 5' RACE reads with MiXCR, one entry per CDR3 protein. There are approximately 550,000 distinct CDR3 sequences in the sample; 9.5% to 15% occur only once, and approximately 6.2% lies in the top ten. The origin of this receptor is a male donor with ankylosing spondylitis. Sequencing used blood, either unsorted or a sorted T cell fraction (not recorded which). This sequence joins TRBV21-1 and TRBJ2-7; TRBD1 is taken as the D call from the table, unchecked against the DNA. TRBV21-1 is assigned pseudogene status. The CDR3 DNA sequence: TGTGCCAGCAGTTTACAGGGAACTATATCCTACGAGCAGTACGTC. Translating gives CASSLQGTISYEQYV.